This is a list of T cell receptor beta chains from one sample in a study of graft-versus-host responses after intestinal transplantation. The data were produced by immunoSEQ multiplex PCR, yet TCRdb's version contains in-frame clones alone and is incomplete. The sample contains around 10,000 clones, 80% to 95% of which appear only once. The sample here was PBMCs, taken roughly 64 days after transplant. The origin of the receptors is a human patient who received an intestinal transplant, so some T cells may come from the graft donor. CDR3s include the opening cysteine and the closing phenylalanine or tryptophan. D genes are given only for firm matches. The listing skips clone size in some rows; elsewhere it reads once, few, many or a size class.

V gene: TRBV19
J gene: TRBJ2-1
clone size: NA
D gene: TRBD1
CDR3 DNA: TGTGCCAGTAGTATCAAAGACAGGGATGAGCAGTTCTTC
CDR3 protein: CASSIKDRDEQFF

V gene: TRBV19
J gene: TRBJ2-1
clone size: NA
D gene: TRBD2
CDR3 DNA: TGTGCCAGTAGTATAGACGGAGCTAGCGGGAGAGGGAATGAGCAGTTCTTC
CDR3 protein: CASSIDGASGRGNEQFF

V gene: TRBV4-2
J gene: TRBJ2-3
clone size: NA
D gene: TRBD2
CDR3 DNA: TGTGCCAGCAGCCCGCAGGCAACGGGAGGGCCCACAGATACGCAGTATTTT
CDR3 protein: CASSPQATGGPTDTQYF

V gene: TRBV5-1
J gene: TRBJ2-5
clone size: NA
D gene: NA
CDR3 DNA: TGCGCCAGCAGCTTGGAGGCGTGGGATCCCCAGTACTTC
CDR3 protein: CASSLEAWDPQYF

V gene: TRBV28
J gene: TRBJ2-5
clone size: NA
D gene: NA
CDR3 DNA: TGTGCCAGCAGTTTGTCTGAGGAGACCCAGTACTTC
CDR3 protein: CASSLSEETQYF

V gene: TRBV7-9
J gene: TRBJ2-7
clone size: NA
D gene: NA
CDR3 DNA: TGTGCCAGCAGCTTCGGACGGTACTCCTACGAGCAGTACTTC
CDR3 protein: CASSFGRYSYEQYF

V gene: TRBV5-1
J gene: TRBJ2-1
clone size: once
D gene: TRBD2
CDR3 DNA: TGCGCCAGCAGCTTGGTCTTCAGCGGGAGAGACAATGAGCAGTTCTTC
CDR3 protein: CASSLVFSGRDNEQFF

V gene: TRBV19
J gene: TRBJ1-1
clone size: NA
D gene: NA
CDR3 DNA: TGTGCCAGTAGTCCCGCCCAGGGGTCAGCTTTCTTT
CDR3 protein: CASSPAQGSAFF

V gene: TRBV10-1
J gene: TRBJ1-2
clone size: NA
D gene: NA
CDR3 DNA: TGCGCCAGCAGTGAGTCACTGACCTATGGCTACACCTTC
CDR3 protein: CASSESLTYGYTF

V gene: TRBV28
J gene: TRBJ2-1
clone size: NA
D gene: NA
CDR3 DNA: TGTGCCAGCAGCAAGCGGGCCAGGTACAATGAGCAGTTCTTC
CDR3 protein: CASSKRARYNEQFF

V gene: TRBV9
J gene: TRBJ1-2
clone size: once
D gene: NA
CDR3 DNA: TGTGCCAGCAGCGTAGGTTTTGGCTACACCTTC
CDR3 protein: CASSVGFGYTF

V gene: TRBV5-5
J gene: TRBJ2-1
clone size: once
D gene: TRBD2
CDR3 DNA: TGTGCCAGCAGCCTGCGACTAGCAGTGGGGCCTTACAATGAGCAGTTCTTC
CDR3 protein: CASSLRLAVGPYNEQFF

V gene: TRBV2
J gene: TRBJ2-5
clone size: NA
D gene: TRBD2
CDR3 DNA: TGTGCCAGCACCAAGCGGGAGCGAGAGACCCAGTACTTC
CDR3 protein: CASTKRERETQYF

V gene: TRBV13
J gene: TRBJ2-7
clone size: NA
D gene: TRBD2
CDR3 DNA: TGTGCCAGCAGCCCCCGGACTAGCCTAGTCGAGCAGTACTTC
CDR3 protein: CASSPRTSLVEQYF

V gene: TRBV28
J gene: TRBJ2-5
clone size: once
D gene: TRBD2
CDR3 DNA: TGTGCCAGCAGTGCGGGAGTATGGCGGGAGACCCAGTACTTC
CDR3 protein: CASSAGVWRETQYF

V gene: TRBV9
J gene: TRBJ2-7
clone size: NA
D gene: NA
CDR3 DNA: TGTGCCAGCAGCCCTGGGCACAGGAACTACGAGCAGTACTTC
CDR3 protein: CASSPGHRNYEQYF

V gene: TRBV19
J gene: TRBJ2-1
clone size: NA
D gene: TRBD2
CDR3 DNA: TGTGCCAGTAGTATGTTGATAGCGGGGAATGAGCAGTTCTTC
CDR3 protein: CASSMLIAGNEQFF

V gene: TRBV11-1
J gene: TRBJ2-3
clone size: NA
D gene: TRBD2
CDR3 DNA: TGTGCCAGCAGCTTCGGACTAGGAATTAGAGATACGCAGTATTTT
CDR3 protein: CASSFGLGIRDTQYF

V gene: TRBV19
J gene: TRBJ2-7
clone size: NA
D gene: NA
CDR3 DNA: TGTGCCAGTAGTACGGGACGGTACGAGCAGTACTTC
CDR3 protein: CASSTGRYEQYF

V gene: TRBV2
J gene: TRBJ2-1
clone size: once
D gene: TRBD2
CDR3 DNA: TGTGCCAGCAACCAGAGGACTAGCGTAGACAATGAGCAGTTCTTC
CDR3 protein: CASNQRTSVDNEQFF

V gene: TRBV7-9
J gene: TRBJ2-1
clone size: once
D gene: NA
CDR3 DNA: TGTGCCAGCAGCTTAGAAAATGGCAGAAGCAATGAGCAGTTCTTC
CDR3 protein: CASSLENGRSNEQFF

V gene: TRBV7-9
J gene: TRBJ2-7
clone size: NA
D gene: NA
CDR3 DNA: TGTGCCAGCAGCTCAGGGGTCTACGAGCAGTACTTC
CDR3 protein: CASSSGVYEQYF

V gene: TRBV6-5
J gene: TRBJ2-7
clone size: NA
D gene: NA
CDR3 DNA: TGTGCCAGCAGTTACGCCGGCAGTACCTACGAGCAGTACTTC
CDR3 protein: CASSYAGSTYEQYF

V gene: TRBV7-9
J gene: TRBJ2-5
clone size: NA
D gene: TRBD2
CDR3 DNA: TGTGCCAGCAGCTGGGGGGGGTCTGAGACCCAGTACTTC
CDR3 protein: CASSWGGSETQYF

V gene: TRBV4-3
J gene: TRBJ2-7
clone size: NA
D gene: NA
CDR3 DNA: TGCGCCAGCAGCCCCGGTCGTGGGATAACAGTCCCGGTCTACGAGCAGTACTTC
CDR3 protein: CASSPGRGITVPVYEQYF

V gene: TRBV5-1
J gene: TRBJ2-7
clone size: NA
D gene: NA
CDR3 DNA: TGCGCCAGCAGCTTGGCCCCCACCTCCTCCGGCCTCGTCTACGAGCAGTACTTC
CDR3 protein: CASSLAPTSSGLVYEQYF

V gene: TRBV5-6
J gene: TRBJ2-1
clone size: NA
D gene: TRBD1
CDR3 DNA: TGTGCCAGCAGCTCAATCGAAACAGGGGCCCACCGAATCCACAATGAGCAGTTCTTC
CDR3 protein: CASSSIETGAHRIHNEQFF

V gene: TRBV29-1
J gene: TRBJ2-7
clone size: NA
D gene: NA
CDR3 DNA: TGCAGCGTTGTTCTCCGAAACGAGCAGTACTTC
CDR3 protein: CSVVLRNEQYF

V gene: TRBV6-9
J gene: TRBJ2-7
clone size: few
D gene: TRBD1
CDR3 DNA: TGTGCCAGCAGTTACTCTGGGACAGCCTACGAGCAGTACTTC
CDR3 protein: CASSYSGTAYEQYF

V gene: TRBV6-5
J gene: TRBJ2-2
clone size: NA
D gene: NA
CDR3 DNA: TGTGCCAGCAGTTACTCGATAGGTAGCGTCACCGGGGAGCTGTTTTTT
CDR3 protein: CASSYSIGSVTGELFF

V gene: TRBV6-6
J gene: TRBJ2-5
clone size: NA
D gene: NA
CDR3 DNA: TGTGCCAGCAGTGTACAGGGGGGGGAGACCCAGTACTTC
CDR3 protein: CASSVQGGETQYF

V gene: TRBV2
J gene: TRBJ2-7
clone size: NA
D gene: TRBD2
CDR3 DNA: TGTGCCAGCAGTGTGCTAGCGGGAACCTACGAGCAGTACTTC
CDR3 protein: CASSVLAGTYEQYF

V gene: TRBV7-9
J gene: TRBJ2-6
clone size: NA
D gene: NA
CDR3 DNA: TGTGCCAGCAGCTTAGGGACGTCGGAATCTGGGGCCAACGTCCTGACTTTC
CDR3 protein: CASSLGTSESGANVLTF

V gene: TRBV5-4
J gene: TRBJ2-6
clone size: NA
D gene: TRBD2
CDR3 DNA: TGTGCCAGCAGCGTCGGACTAGCGGGAGCTGGGGCCAACGTCCTGACTTTC
CDR3 protein: CASSVGLAGAGANVLTF

V gene: TRBV19
J gene: TRBJ2-1
clone size: NA
D gene: TRBD2
CDR3 DNA: TGTGCCAGTAGTATGACGATAGCGGGGATCTACAATGAGCAGTTCTTC
CDR3 protein: CASSMTIAGIYNEQFF

V gene: TRBV5-5
J gene: TRBJ1-5
clone size: NA
D gene: NA
CDR3 DNA: TGTGCCAGCAGCTTCGGCAGCAATCAGCCCCAGCATTTT
CDR3 protein: CASSFGSNQPQHF

V gene: TRBV5-1
J gene: TRBJ2-4
clone size: NA
D gene: NA
CDR3 DNA: TGCGCCAGCAGCTTGGCCGTAGGACACAAAAACATTCAGTACTTC
CDR3 protein: CASSLAVGHKNIQYF

V gene: TRBV21-1
J gene: TRBJ2-7
clone size: NA
D gene: NA
CDR3 DNA: TGTGCCAGCAGCAAGACAAGGAGCTCCTACGAGCAGTACTTC
CDR3 protein: CASSKTRSSYEQYF